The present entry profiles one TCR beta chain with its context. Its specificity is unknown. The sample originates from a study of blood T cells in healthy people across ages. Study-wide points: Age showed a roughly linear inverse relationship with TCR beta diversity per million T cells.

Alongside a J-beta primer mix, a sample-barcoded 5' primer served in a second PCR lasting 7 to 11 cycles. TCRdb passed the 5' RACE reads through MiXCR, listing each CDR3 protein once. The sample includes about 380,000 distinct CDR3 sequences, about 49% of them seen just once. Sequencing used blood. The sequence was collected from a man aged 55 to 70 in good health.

This CDR3 reads CASGSTSGGPYEQYF. DNA of the CDR3: TGTGCCAGCGGCTCGACTAGCGGAGGGCCCTACGAGCAGTACTTC. The chain uses TRBV7-2 and TRBJ2-7; 9 bases map to TRBD2. V shed 8 bases, J shed 2 bases, and the junction held 10 bases outside the gene matches. The CDR3 length is 15 residues. Looked up from germline, CDR1 is SGHTA and CDR2 is FQGNSA.